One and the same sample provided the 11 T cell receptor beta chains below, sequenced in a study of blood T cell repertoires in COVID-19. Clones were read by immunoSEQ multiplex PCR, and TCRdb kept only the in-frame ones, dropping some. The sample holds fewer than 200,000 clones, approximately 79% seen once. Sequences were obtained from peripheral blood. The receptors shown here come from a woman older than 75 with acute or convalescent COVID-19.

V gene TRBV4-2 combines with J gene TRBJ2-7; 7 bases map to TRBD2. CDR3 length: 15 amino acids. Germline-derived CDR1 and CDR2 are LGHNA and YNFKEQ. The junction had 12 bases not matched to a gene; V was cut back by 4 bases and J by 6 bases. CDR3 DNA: TGTGCCAGCAGCCCACAAGGAACGGGAGGTGGCGAGCAGTACTTC. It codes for CASSPQGTGGGEQYF.

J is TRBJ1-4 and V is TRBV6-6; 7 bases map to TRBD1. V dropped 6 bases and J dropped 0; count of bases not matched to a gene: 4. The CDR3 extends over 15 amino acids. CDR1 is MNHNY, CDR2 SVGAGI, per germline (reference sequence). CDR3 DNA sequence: TGTGCCAGCAGGCTGACAGGGACAACTAATGAAAAACTGTTTTTT. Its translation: CASRLTGTTNEKLFF.

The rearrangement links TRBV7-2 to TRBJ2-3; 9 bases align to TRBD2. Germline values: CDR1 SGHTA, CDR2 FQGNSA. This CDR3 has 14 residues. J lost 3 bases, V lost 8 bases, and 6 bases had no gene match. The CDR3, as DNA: TGTGCCAGCCATAGCGGGAGAAGAACAGATACGCAGTATTTT. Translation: CASHSGRRTDTQYF.

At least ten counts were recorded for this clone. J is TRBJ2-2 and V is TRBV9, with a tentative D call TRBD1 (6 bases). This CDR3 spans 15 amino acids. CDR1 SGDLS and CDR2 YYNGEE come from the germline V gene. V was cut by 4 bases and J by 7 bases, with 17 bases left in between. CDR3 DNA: TGTGCCAGCAGCCCACTGGACAGTACGATCGGGGAGCTGTTTTTT. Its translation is CASSPLDSTIGELFF.

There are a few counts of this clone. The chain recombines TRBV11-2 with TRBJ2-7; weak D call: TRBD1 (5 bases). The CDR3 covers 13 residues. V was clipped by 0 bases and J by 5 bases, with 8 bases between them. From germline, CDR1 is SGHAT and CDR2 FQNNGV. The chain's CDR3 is CASSLDWGDEQYF. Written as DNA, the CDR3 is TGTGCCAGCAGCTTAGATTGGGGCGACGAGCAGTACTTC. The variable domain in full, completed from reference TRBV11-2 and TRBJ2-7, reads EAGVAQSPRYKIIEKRQSVAFWCNPISGHATLYWYQQILGQGPKLLIQFQNNGVVDDSQLPKDRFSAERLKGVDSTLKIQPAKLEDSAVYLCASSLDWGDEQYFGPGTRLTVT.

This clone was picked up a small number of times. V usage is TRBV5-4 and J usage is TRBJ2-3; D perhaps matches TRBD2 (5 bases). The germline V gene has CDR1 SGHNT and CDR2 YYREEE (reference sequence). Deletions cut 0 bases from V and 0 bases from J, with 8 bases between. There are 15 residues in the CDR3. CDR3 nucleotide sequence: TGTGCCAGCAGCTTGGGACGGGAAAGCACAGATACGCAGTATTTT. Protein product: CASSLGRESTDTQYF.

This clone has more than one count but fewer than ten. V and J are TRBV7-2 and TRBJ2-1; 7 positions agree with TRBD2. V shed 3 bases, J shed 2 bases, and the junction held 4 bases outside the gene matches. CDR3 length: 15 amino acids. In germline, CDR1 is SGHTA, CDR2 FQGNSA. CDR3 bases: TGTGCCAGCAGCTTCGTGGGAGGGGCCTACAATGAGCAGTTCTTC. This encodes CASSFVGGAYNEQFF.

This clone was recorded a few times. The CDR3: CASSLGSVGVSGNTIYF. CDR3 DNA: TGTGCCAGCAGCTTAGGGAGCGTGGGAGTCTCTGGAAACACCATATATTTT. This chain connects TRBV7-8 to TRBJ1-3; D not resolved. Germline CDR1 reads SGHVS; CDR2 reads FQNEAQ. V lost 1 base, J lost 0 bases, and 13 bases lay in between. This CDR3 region has 17 residues.

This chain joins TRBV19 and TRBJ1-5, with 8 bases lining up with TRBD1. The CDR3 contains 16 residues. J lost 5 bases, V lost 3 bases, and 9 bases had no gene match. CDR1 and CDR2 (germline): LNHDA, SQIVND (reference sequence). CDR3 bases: TGTGCCAGTAGTATGTCGACAGGGGTGGACTATCAGCCCCAGCATTTT. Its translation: CASSMSTGVDYQPQHF.

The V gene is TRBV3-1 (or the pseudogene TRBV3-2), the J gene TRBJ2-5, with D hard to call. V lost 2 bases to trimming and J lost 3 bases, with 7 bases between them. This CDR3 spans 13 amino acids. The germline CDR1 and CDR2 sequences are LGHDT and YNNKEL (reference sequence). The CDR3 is CASSQLAEETQYF. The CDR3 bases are TGTGCCAGCAGCCAATTAGCCGAAGAGACCCAGTACTTC.

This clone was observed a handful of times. CDR3 coding DNA: TGTGCCGAGGGATCCCTGAAAACCTACGAGCAGTACTTC. This sequence encodes CAEGSLKTYEQYF. V and J are TRBV2 and TRBJ2-7; the D gene is possibly TRBD2 (5 bases). V gave up 11 bases and J gave up 2 bases, with 16 bases separating them. The CDR3 runs 13 residues. CDR1 SNHLY and CDR2 FYNNEI come from the germline V gene.